This T cell receptor beta chain stems from a study of neurological immune-mediated disorders. Looking at the study overall: Within the group of about 35 multiple sclerosis patients, approximately 30 were relapsing-remitting, while 3 were secondary progressive. Notes on the study in general: The level of TCR clonal expansion was highest in patients with HTLV-1-associated myelopathy and lowest in multiple sclerosis, where it fell below the level seen in healthy controls.

The output of every sequencing run exceeded 160 million TCR-beta sequences, derived from 15-18 subjects. TCRdb independently ran MiXCR on the 5' RACE reads; one entry per CDR3 protein. The table lists 65,000 to 90,000 distinct CDR3 sequences, 3.2% of them singletons. Preparation of the unsorted libraries drew on 2 million PBMCs stored at -80 C. This clonotype was seen at least ten times. Its antigen is currently unknown. Looked up from germline, CDR1 is DFQATT and CDR2 is SNEGSKA (reference sequence). V gave up 5 bases and J gave up 12 bases, with 16 bases separating them. The CDR3 covers 11 residues. V usage is TRBV20-1 and J usage is TRBJ1-2; tentatively, D is TRBD1 (6 bases). This TCR came from a woman aged 45-59 years with multiple sclerosis. The sample consisted of PBMCs. The CDR3 nucleotides read TGCAGTGCTGGGGGGCGATTGGAGAACACCTTC. Translating gives CSAGGRLENTF.